This T cell receptor beta chain was identified in a study of human T cells and chemical hapten exposure. At the level of the study: Alopecia areata, totalis or universalis affected patients who were mostly female.

The CDR3 extends over 13 amino acids. From germline, CDR1 is SGHTA and CDR2 FQGNSA. Trimming left V 5 bases short and J 5 bases short, with 12 bases between. A note on this clonotype: Its specificity is unknown.

Unique molecular identifiers were affixed to discrete cDNA molecules within the library. TCRdb reanalysed the RACE reads using MiXCR and keeps one entry per CDR3 protein. The table shows some 90,000 distinct CDR3 sequences, with approximately 10% occurring only once. The time point here: patch test 3, about 24 weeks after DPC sensitization. Treatment defined: therapeutic diphenylcyclopropenone sensitization with weekly scalp DPC. General observations from the study: TCRs above 1 in 1000 frequency stayed constant with DPC sensitization.

The clonotype originates from a woman aged 25 to 39 with alopecia areata. Some clones in this sample may be carry-over from other donors' samples. The sequencing used whole blood, collected in connection with sensitization to the hapten diphenylcyclopropenone (DPC). This chain connects TRBV7-2 to TRBJ2-5; no reliable D call. The CDR3 protein is CASSRRDGETQYF. The CDR3 DNA sequence: TGTGCCAGCAGCCGTAGAGACGGGGAGACCCAGTACTTC.